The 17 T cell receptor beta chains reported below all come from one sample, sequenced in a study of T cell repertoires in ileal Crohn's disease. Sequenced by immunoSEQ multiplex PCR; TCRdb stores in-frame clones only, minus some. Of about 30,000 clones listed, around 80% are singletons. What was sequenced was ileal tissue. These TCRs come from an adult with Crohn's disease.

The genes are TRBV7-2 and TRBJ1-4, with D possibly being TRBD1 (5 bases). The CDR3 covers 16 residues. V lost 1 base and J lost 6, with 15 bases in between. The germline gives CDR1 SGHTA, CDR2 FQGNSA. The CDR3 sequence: CASSLGRGSGYEKLFF. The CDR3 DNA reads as TGTGCCAGCAGCTTAGGACGGGGGTCGGGGTATGAAAAACTGTTTTTT.

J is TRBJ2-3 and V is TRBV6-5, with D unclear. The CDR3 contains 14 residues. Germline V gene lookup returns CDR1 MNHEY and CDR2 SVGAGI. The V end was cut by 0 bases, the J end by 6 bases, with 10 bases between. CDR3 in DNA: TGTGCCAGCAGTTACTCGTTCGACACGGATACGCAGTATTTT. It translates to CASSYSFDTDTQYF.

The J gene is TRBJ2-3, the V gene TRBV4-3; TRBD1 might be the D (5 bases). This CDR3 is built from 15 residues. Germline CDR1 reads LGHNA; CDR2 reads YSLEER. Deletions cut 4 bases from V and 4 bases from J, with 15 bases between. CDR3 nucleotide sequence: TGCGCCAGCAGCCCGCAGGGATTGATCGCAGATACGCAGTATTTT. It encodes CASSPQGLIADTQYF.

DNA for the CDR3: TGTGCCAGCAGCTTAGAGCCGAACTCCGAGACCCAGTACTTC. Protein: CASSLEPNSETQYF. The genes are TRBV11-2 and TRBJ2-5; D remains unclear. Germline lookup yields CDR1 SGHAT and CDR2 FQNNGV. V gave up 0 bases and J gave up 5 bases, with 10 bases separating them. This CDR3 contains 14 residues.

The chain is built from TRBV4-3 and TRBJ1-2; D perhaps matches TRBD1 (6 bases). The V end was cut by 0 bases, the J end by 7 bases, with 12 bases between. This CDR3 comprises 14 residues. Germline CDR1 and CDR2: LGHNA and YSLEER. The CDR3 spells CASSQDRGGPGYTF. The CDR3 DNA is TGCGCCAGCAGCCAAGATAGGGGGGGGCCTGGCTACACCTTC.

The CDR3 nucleotides read TGCAGTGCTTCGAGGGGGCCTGAAGCTTTCTTT. Translating it yields CSASRGPEAFF. The rearrangement joins TRBV20-1 to TRBJ1-1; 7 positions agree with TRBD1. The CDR3 spans 11 residues. The V gene end was trimmed by 5 bases and the J gene end by 6 bases; junction bases not matched to a gene: 3. Germline assignment: CDR1 DFQATT and CDR2 SNEGSKA (reference sequence).

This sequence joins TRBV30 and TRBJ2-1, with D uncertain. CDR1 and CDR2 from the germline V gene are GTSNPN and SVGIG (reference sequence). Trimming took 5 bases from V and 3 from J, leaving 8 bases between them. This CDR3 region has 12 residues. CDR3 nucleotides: TGTGCCTGGGGCACCTTCTACAATGAGCAGTTCTTC. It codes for CAWGTFYNEQFF.

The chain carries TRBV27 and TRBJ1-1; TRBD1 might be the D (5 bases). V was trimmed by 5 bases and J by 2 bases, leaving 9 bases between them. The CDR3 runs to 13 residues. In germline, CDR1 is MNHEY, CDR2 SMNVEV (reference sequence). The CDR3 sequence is CASSPRVNTEAFF. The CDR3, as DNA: TGTGCCAGCAGTCCCAGGGTTAACACTGAAGCTTTCTTT.

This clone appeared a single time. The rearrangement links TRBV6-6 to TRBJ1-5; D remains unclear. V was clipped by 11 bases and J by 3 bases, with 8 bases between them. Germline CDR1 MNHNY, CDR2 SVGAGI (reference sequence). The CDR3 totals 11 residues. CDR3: CAGGSNQPQHF. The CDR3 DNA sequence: TGTGCCGGCGGGTCCAATCAGCCCCAGCATTTT.

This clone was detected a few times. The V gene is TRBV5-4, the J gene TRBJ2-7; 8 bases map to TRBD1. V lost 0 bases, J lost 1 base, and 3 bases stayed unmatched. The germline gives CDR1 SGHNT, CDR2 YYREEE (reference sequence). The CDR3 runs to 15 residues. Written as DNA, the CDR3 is TGTGCCAGCAGCTTGGGACAGGGGACATCCTACGAGCAGTACTTC. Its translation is CASSLGQGTSYEQYF. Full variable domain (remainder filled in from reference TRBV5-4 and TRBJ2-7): ETGVTQSPTHLIKTRGQQVTLRCSSQSGHNTVSWYQQALGQGPQFIFQYYREEENGRGNFPPRFSGLQFPNYSSELNVNALELDDSALYLCASSLGQGTSYEQYFGPGTRLTVT.

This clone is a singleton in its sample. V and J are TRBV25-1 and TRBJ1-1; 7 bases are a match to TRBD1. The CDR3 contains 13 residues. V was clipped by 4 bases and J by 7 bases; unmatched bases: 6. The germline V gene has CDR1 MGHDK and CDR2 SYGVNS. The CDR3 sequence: CASSAQGKVEAFF. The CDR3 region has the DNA TGTGCCAGCAGTGCACAGGGGAAGGTTGAAGCTTTCTTT.

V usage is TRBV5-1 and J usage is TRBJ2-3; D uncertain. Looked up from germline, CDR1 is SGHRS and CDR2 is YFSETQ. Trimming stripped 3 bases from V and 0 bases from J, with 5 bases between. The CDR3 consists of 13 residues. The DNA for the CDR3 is TGCGCCAGCAGCTACTTGAGCACAGATACGCAGTATTTT. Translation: CASSYLSTDTQYF.

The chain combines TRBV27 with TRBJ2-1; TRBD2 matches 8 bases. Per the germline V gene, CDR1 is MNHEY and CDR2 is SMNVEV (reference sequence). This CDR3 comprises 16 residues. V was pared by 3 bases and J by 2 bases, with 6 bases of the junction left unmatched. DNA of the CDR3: TGTGCCAGCAGTTTGCCGGGGGGGACTCCCTACAATGAGCAGTTCTTC. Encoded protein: CASSLPGGTPYNEQFF.

The CDR3 region is CASSSGQGARETQYF. The CDR3 DNA reads TGTGCCAGCAGCTCCGGACAGGGGGCAAGGGAGACCCAGTACTTC. The chain is built from TRBV11-3 and TRBJ2-5; the match to TRBD1 covers 11 bases. Losses at the gene ends were 4 bases for V and 5 bases for J; bases not matched to a gene: 6. Germline V gene data show CDR1 as SGHNT and CDR2 as YENEEA. CDR3 size: 15 residues. Full variable domain (remainder filled in from reference TRBV11-3 and TRBJ2-5): EAGVVQSPRYKIIEKKQPVAFWCNPISGHNTLYWYLQNLGQGPELLIRYENEEAVDDSQLPKDRFSAERLKGVDSTLKIQPAELGDSAVYLCASSSGQGARETQYFGPGTRLLVL.

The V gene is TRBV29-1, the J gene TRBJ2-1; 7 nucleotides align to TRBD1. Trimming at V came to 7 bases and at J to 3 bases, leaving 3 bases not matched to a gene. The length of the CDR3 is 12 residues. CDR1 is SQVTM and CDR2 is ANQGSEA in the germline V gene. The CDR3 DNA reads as TGCAGCGCCTGGGACAGCTACAATGAGCAGTTCTTC. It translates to CSAWDSYNEQFF.

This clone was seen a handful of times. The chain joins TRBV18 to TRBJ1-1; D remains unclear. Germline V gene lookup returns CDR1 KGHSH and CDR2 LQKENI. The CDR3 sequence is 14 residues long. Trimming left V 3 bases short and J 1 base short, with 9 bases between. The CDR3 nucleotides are TGTGCCAGCTCACCGGACTTGTCGAACACTGAAGCTTTCTTT. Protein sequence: CASSPDLSNTEAFF. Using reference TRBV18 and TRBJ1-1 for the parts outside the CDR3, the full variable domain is NAGVMQNPRHLVRRRGQEARLRCSPMKGHSHVYWYRQLPEEGLKFMVYLQKENIIDESGMPKERFSAEFPKEGPSILRIQQVVRGDSAAYFCASSPDLSNTEAFFGQGTRLTVV.

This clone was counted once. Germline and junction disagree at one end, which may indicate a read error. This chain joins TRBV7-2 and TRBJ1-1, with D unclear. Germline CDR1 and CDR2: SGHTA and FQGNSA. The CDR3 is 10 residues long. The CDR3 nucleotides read TGTGCCAGCAGCTTAGTGGAGCCGACCTTT. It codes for CASSLVEPTF. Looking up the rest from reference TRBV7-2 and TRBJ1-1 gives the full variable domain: GAGVSQSPSNKVTEKGKDVELRCDPISGHTALYWYRQSLGQGLEFLIYFQGNSAPDKSGLPSDRFSAERTGGSVSTLTIQRTQQEDSAVYLCASSLVEPTFGQGTRLTVV.